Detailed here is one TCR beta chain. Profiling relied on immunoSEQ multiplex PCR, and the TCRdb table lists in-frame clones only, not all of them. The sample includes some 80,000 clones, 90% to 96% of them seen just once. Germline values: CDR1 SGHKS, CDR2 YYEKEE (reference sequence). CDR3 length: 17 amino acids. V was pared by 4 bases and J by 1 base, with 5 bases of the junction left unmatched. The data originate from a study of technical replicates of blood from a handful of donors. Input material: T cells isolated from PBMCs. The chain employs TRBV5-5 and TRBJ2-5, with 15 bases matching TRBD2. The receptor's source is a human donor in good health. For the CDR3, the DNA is TGTGCCAGCAGCCGAGGACTAGCGGGAGGGCCCCAAGAGACCCAGTACTTC. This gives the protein CASSRGLAGGPQETQYF.